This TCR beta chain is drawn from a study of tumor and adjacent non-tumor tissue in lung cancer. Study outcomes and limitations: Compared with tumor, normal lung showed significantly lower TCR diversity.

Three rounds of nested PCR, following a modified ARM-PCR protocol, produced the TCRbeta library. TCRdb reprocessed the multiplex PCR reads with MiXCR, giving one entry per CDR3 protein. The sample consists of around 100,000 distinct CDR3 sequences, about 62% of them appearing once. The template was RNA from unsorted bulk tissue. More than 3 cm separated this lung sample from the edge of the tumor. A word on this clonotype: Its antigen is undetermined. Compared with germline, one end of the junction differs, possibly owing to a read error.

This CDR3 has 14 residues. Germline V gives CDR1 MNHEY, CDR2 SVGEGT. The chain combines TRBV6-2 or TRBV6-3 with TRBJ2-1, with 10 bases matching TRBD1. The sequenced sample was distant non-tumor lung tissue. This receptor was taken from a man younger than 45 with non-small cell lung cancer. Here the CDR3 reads CASPTGTGVSEQLF. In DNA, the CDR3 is TGTGCCAGCCCTACCGGGACAGGGGTCAGTGAGCAGCTCTTC.